The 12 T cell receptor beta chains below all came from one sample that was sequenced in a study of blood T cell repertoires in COVID-19. Clones were read by immunoSEQ multiplex PCR, and TCRdb kept only the in-frame ones, dropping some. The repertoire holds about 300,000 clones, with 85% as singletons. The sequencing sample was made of PBMCs or T cells enriched from blood (not recorded which). The receptor source for this set is a woman younger than 45 who had been exposed to COVID-19.

The V and J genes are TRBV7-2 and TRBJ1-3; D remains ambiguous. V dropped 0 bases and J dropped 0 bases, with 6 bases sitting between them. The CDR3 is made up of 15 amino acids. Germline values: CDR1 SGHTA, CDR2 FQGNSA. As DNA, the CDR3 is TGTGCCAGCAGCTTAGCGAGCACCTCTGGAAACACCATATATTTT. Its translation: CASSLASTSGNTIYF.

J is TRBJ2-7 and V is TRBV7-2; TRBD2 is a possible D gene (6 bases). The CDR3 covers 13 residues. V lost 0 bases and J lost 3, with 6 bases in between. Germline V gives CDR1 SGHTA, CDR2 FQGNSA. The CDR3, as DNA: TGTGCCAGCAGCTTAGCGGGGGGCTACGAGCAGTACTTC. This gives the protein CASSLAGGYEQYF.

The chain employs TRBV18 and TRBJ1-2, with D possibly matching TRBD1 (5 bases). CDR1 is KGHSH and CDR2 is LQKENI in the germline V gene. Trimming shortened V by 3 bases and J by 5 bases, and 13 bases separated the two germline ends. This CDR3 has 14 residues. CDR3: CASSPPSGRYGYTF. In nucleotides, the CDR3 is TGTGCCAGCTCACCCCCGTCAGGGCGATATGGCTACACCTTC.

This clone was seen just once. The chain is built from TRBV28 and TRBJ2-5; D is uncertain. CDR3 length: 14 amino acids. The germline V gene encodes CDR1 MDHEN and CDR2 SYDVKM. Trimming pared 3 bases from V and 2 bases from J, leaving 10 bases between. CDR3 nucleotides: TGTGCCAGCAGTTTCCCTGATACACAAGAGACCCAGTACTTC. Encoded protein: CASSFPDTQETQYF.

The V and J genes are TRBV28 and TRBJ2-3; no definite D call. In germline, CDR1 is MDHEN, CDR2 SYDVKM. The CDR3 contains 14 residues. Deletions cut 3 bases from V and 7 bases from J, with 14 bases between. This CDR3 reads CASSFFPKANTQYF. CDR3 coding DNA: TGTGCCAGCAGTTTTTTCCCGAAAGCGAATACGCAGTATTTT.

The chain employs TRBV3-1 (or the pseudogene TRBV3-2) and TRBJ2-5; D unclear. CDR3 length: 14 amino acids. V was clipped by 0 bases and J by 1 base, with 6 bases between them. Germline loops: CDR1 LGHDT, CDR2 YNNKEL (reference sequence). The CDR3 protein is CASSQEHIQETQYF. The DNA for the CDR3 is TGTGCCAGCAGCCAAGAACATATCCAAGAGACCCAGTACTTC.

This clone was picked up a small number of times. The J gene is TRBJ1-2, the V gene TRBV5-1; the match to TRBD1 covers 8 bases. This CDR3 contains 13 residues. Germline V gives CDR1 SGHRS, CDR2 YFSETQ. V trimming: 4 bases; J trimming: 6 bases; junction bases outside the gene matches: 5. This chain's CDR3 is CASSSVTGDGYTF. The DNA for the CDR3 is TGCGCCAGCAGCAGTGTGACAGGGGATGGCTACACCTTC. The whole variable domain, filled in from reference TRBV5-1 and TRBJ1-2, reads KAGVTQTPRYLIKTRGQQVTLSCSPISGHRSVSWYQQTPGQGLQFLFEYFSETQRNKGNFPGRFSGRQFSNSRSEMNVSTLELGDSALYLCASSSVTGDGYTFGSGTRLTVV.

The chain employs TRBV24-1 and TRBJ1-3; 7 bases are a match to TRBD1. The CDR3 consists of 19 residues. The germline gives CDR1 KGHDR, CDR2 SFDVKD. J gave up 4 bases and V 1 base, and 15 bases lay outside the gene matches. CDR3 sequence reads: CATSDFAQGNRAPGNTIYF. The DNA of the CDR3 is TGTGCCACCAGTGATTTCGCACAGGGGAACAGGGCTCCGGGAAACACCATATATTTT.

The V gene is TRBV12-2, the J gene TRBJ1-5; the table's TRBD1 call for D was not verified on the DNA. TRBV12-2 is annotated as a pseudogene. The CDR3 has 16 amino acids. CDR3 protein: CASRRDRVWGNQPQHF. As DNA, the CDR3 is TGTGCAAGTCGGCGCGACAGGGTCTGGGGCAATCAGCCCCAGCATTTT.

The V gene is TRBV5-1, the J gene TRBJ1-3; TRBD1 matches 7 bases. CDR3 size: 15 residues. J gave up 3 bases and V 2 bases, and 5 bases lay outside the gene matches. From germline, CDR1 is SGHRS and CDR2 YFSETQ. This CDR3 is CASSFGTVDGNTIYF. The DNA for the CDR3 is TGCGCCAGCAGCTTCGGGACAGTCGATGGAAACACCATATATTTT.

V gene TRBV19 combines with J gene TRBJ1-6; D gene uncertain. This CDR3 comprises 12 residues. Germline values: CDR1 LNHDA, CDR2 SQIVND (reference sequence). The V gene lost 4 bases and the J gene lost 14 bases, with 12 bases spanning the gap. The CDR3 DNA sequence: TGTGCCAGTAGTAGGGAGACGGGATCCCTCCACTTT. Amino acid sequence: CASSRETGSLHF.

The chain is built from TRBV25-1 and TRBJ1-2; D not resolved. The V end was cut by 3 bases, the J end by 3 bases, with 5 bases between. The CDR3 runs to 12 residues. In germline, CDR1 is MGHDK, CDR2 SYGVNS. CDR3 loop: CASSEGDYGYTF. The DNA of the CDR3 is TGTGCCAGCAGTGAGGGCGACTATGGCTACACCTTC.